These 2 T cell receptor beta chains share one sample of origin, sequenced in a study of blood T cell repertoires in COVID-19. TCRdb keeps only in-frame clones here, not all; method: immunoSEQ multiplex PCR. The sample holds under 250,000 clones, 65% to 85% seen once. Specimen: PBMCs or T cells enriched from blood (not recorded which). These receptors were obtained from a woman in her fifties or sixties who had recovered from COVID-19.

This rearrangement joins TRBV6-5 to TRBJ2-7; 9 positions agree with TRBD1. Trimming took 2 bases from V and 7 from J; bases not matched to a gene: 12. The germline V gene has CDR1 MNHEY and CDR2 SVGAGI. This CDR3 region has 16 residues. This CDR3 is CASSYPGPGQGGEQYF. CDR3 nucleotides: TGTGCCAGCAGTTACCCCGGACCGGGACAGGGCGGGGAGCAGTACTTC.

The rearrangement links TRBV29-1 to TRBJ1-2; 8 bases are shared with TRBD1. The germline CDR1 and CDR2 sequences are SQVTM and ANQGSEA. Trimming cost V 6 bases and J 2 bases; bases outside gene matches: 8. The CDR3 extends over 14 amino acids. The CDR3 here is CSVPGGASNYGYTF. As DNA, the CDR3 is TGCAGCGTCCCAGGGGGCGCGTCAAACTATGGCTACACCTTC.